This TCR beta chain appears in the sequencing data of a study of Graves' ophthalmopathy and Graves' hyperthyroidism. Study-wide findings and caveats: Between ophthalmopathy and stable hyperthyroidism, a 13-signature model drew a separation with 87.88% sensitivity and roughly 80% specificity.

This clonotype was seen a few times. As yet, its antigen is unknown. Germline values: CDR1 SGHAT, CDR2 FQDESV (reference sequence). The germline V and J ends were trimmed by 1 base and 4 bases, with 16 bases remaining between them. The CDR3 extends over 16 amino acids. Amplification from RNA transcripts yielded the TCR beta CDR3 regions. HTBI primers were employed in first-round RT-PCR, then a second-round multiplex PCR followed. TCRdb passed the multiplex PCR reads through MiXCR, listing each CDR3 protein once. This table has 600,000 to 650,000 distinct CDR3 sequences, around a fifth appearing once. Among the hyperthyroidism patients, all were newly diagnosed, aged 18 to 65, with under 2 months' duration.

This TCR was sampled from a woman aged 18-35 years with stable Graves' hyperthyroidism. Some clones in this sample may be carry-over from other donors' samples. V gene TRBV11-1 combines with J gene TRBJ1-1; D may be TRBD1 (6 bases). The sample consisted of peripheral blood. As DNA, the CDR3 is TGTGCCAGCAGCTTAGGGGGGCGGAAGTTTAGCACTGAAGCTTTCTTT. Protein: CASSLGGRKFSTEAFF.